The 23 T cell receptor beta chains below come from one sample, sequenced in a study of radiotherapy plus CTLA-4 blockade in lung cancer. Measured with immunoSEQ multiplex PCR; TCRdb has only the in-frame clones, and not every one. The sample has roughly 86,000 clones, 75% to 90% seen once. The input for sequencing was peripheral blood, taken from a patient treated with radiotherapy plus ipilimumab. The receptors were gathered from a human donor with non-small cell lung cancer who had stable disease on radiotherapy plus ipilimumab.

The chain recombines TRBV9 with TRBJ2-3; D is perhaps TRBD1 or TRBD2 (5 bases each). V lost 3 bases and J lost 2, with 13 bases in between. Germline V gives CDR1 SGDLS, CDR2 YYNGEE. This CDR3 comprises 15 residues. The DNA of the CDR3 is TGTGCCAGCAGCGGCCGGGACGGTTCCACAGATACGCAGTATTTT. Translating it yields CASSGRDGSTDTQYF.

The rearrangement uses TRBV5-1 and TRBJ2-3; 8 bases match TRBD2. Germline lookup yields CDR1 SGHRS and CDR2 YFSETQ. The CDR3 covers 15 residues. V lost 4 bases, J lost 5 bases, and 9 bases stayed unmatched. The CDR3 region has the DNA TGCGCCAGCAGCCGGAGCGGGGGCCCCGGAGATACGCAGTATTTT. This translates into CASSRSGGPGDTQYF.

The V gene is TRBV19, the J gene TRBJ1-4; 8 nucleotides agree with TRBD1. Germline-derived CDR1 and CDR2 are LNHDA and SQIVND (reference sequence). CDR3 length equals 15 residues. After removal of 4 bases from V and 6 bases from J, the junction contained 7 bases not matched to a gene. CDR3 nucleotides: TGTGCCAGTAGTACTTTGGACAGGGTTCATGAAAAACTGTTTTTT. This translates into CASSTLDRVHEKLFF. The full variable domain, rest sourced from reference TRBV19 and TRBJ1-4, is DGGITQSPKYLFRKEGQNVTLSCEQNLNHDAMYWYRQDPGQGLRLIYYSQIVNDFQKGDIAEGYSVSREKKESFPLTVTSAQKNPTAFYLCASSTLDRVHEKLFFGSGTQLSVL.

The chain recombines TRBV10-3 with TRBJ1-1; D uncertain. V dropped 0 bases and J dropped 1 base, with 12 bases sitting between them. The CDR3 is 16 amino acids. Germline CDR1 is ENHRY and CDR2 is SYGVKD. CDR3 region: CAISESVSRRNTEAFF. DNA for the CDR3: TGTGCCATCAGTGAGTCCGTGAGTCGGAGGAACACTGAAGCTTTCTTT.

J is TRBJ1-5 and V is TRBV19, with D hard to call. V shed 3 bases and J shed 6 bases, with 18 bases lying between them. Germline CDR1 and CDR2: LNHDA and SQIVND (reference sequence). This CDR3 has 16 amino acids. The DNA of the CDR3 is TGTGCCAGTAGTATCGGCAGGAGGGTTCTAATTCAGCCCCAGCATTTT. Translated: CASSIGRRVLIQPQHF.

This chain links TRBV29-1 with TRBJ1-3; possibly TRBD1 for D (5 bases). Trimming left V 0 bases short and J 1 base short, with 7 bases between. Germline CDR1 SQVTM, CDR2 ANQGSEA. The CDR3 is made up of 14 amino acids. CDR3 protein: CSVEEWGSGNTIYF. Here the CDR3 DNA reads TGCAGCGTTGAAGAGTGGGGGTCTGGAAACACCATATATTTT.

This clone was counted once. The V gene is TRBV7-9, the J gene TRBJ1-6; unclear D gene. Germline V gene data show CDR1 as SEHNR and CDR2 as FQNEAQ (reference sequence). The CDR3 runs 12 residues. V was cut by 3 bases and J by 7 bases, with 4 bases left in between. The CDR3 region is CASSLTNSPLHF. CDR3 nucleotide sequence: TGTGCCAGCAGCTTGACGAATTCACCCCTCCACTTT.

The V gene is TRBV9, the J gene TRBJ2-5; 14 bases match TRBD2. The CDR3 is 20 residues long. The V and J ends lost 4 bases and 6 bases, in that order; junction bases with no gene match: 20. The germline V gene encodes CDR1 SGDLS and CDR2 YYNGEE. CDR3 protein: CASSSNPTGLAGVDMKTQYF. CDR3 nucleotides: TGTGCCAGCAGCTCAAACCCCACGGGACTAGCGGGGGTTGATATGAAGACCCAGTACTTC.

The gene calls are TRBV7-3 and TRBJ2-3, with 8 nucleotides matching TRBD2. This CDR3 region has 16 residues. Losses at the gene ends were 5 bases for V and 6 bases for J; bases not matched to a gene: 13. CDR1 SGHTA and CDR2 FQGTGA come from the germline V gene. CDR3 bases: TGTGCCAGCAGCCGGGGTGTCGGGAGGGACACGGATACGCAGTATTTT. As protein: CASSRGVGRDTDTQYF.

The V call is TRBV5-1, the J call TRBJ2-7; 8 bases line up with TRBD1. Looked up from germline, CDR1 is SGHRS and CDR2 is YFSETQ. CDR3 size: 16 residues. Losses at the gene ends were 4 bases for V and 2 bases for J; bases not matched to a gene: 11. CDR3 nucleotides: TGCGCCAGCAGCCAGGGTTCAGGACAGGGAACCTACGAGCAGTACTTC. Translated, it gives CASSQGSGQGTYEQYF. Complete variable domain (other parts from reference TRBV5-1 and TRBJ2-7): KAGVTQTPRYLIKTRGQQVTLSCSPISGHRSVSWYQQTPGQGLQFLFEYFSETQRNKGNFPGRFSGRQFSNSRSEMNVSTLELGDSALYLCASSQGSGQGTYEQYFGPGTRLTVT.

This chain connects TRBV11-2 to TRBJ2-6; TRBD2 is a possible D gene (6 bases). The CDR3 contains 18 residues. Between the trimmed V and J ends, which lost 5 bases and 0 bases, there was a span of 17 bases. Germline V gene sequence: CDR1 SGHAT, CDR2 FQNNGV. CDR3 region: CASSHGSAGLSGANVLTF. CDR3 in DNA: TGTGCCAGCAGCCATGGGAGCGCGGGGCTCTCTGGGGCCAACGTCCTGACTTTC.

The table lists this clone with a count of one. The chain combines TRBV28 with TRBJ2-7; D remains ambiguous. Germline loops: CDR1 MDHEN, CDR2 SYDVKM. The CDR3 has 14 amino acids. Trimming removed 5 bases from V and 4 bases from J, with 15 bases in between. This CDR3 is CASSQFQRVYEQYF. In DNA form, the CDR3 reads TGTGCCAGCAGTCAGTTCCAAAGGGTGTACGAGCAGTACTTC.

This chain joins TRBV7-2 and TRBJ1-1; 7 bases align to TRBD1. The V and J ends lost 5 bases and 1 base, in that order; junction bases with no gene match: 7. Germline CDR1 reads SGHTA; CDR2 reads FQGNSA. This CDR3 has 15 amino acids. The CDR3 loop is CASSLNRGGNTEAFF. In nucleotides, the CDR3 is TGTGCCAGCAGCCTAAACAGGGGAGGGAACACTGAAGCTTTCTTT.

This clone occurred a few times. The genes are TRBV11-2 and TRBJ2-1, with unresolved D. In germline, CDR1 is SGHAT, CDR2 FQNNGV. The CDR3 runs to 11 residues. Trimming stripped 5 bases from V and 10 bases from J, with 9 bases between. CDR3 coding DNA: TGTGCCAGCAGCCCTGGTGGGGAGCAGTTCTTC. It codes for CASSPGGEQFF.

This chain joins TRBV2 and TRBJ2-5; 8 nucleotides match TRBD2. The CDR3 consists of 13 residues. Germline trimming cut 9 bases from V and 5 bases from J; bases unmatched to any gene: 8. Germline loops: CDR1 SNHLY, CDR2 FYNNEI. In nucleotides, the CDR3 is TGTGCCAGAGGCCGGGGGGGCGGGGAGACCCAGTACTTC. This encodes CARGRGGGETQYF.

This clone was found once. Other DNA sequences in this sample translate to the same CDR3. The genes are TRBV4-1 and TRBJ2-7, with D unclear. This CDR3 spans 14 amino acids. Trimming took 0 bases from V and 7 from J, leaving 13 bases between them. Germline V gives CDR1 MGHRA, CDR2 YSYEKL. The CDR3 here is CASSQEFSLGEQYF. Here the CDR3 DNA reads TGCGCCAGCAGCCAAGAATTCAGCCTTGGGGAGCAGTACTTC.

The CDR3: CASSPGTGGNTIYF. In DNA form, the CDR3 reads TGTGCCAGCAGCCCCGGGACAGGAGGAAACACCATATATTTT. The J gene is TRBJ1-3, the V gene TRBV5-6, with 8 bases matching TRBD1. CDR3 length: 14 residues. With V trimmed by 4 bases and J by 4 bases, 4 bases remained unmatched. Germline V gene sequence: CDR1 SGHDT, CDR2 YYEEEE.

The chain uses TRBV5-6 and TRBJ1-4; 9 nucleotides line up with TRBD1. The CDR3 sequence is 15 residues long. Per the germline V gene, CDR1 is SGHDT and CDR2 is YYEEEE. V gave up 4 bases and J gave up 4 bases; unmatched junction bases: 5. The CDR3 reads CASSPGQGNNEKLFF. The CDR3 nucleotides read TGTGCCAGCAGCCCCGGACAGGGGAATAATGAAAAACTGTTTTTT.

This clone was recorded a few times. CDR3 in amino acids: CASSPASGGKVEQYF. In DNA form, the CDR3 reads TGTGCCAGCAGCCCAGCTAGCGGGGGTAAAGTTGAGCAGTACTTC. The genes are TRBV7-9 and TRBJ2-7, with TRBD2 identical over 10 bases. Looked up from germline, CDR1 is SEHNR and CDR2 is FQNEAQ (reference sequence). Unmatched junction bases numbered 11, after V lost 5 bases and J lost 7 bases. This CDR3 contains 15 residues. The variable domain in full, with the rest retrieved from reference TRBV7-9 and TRBJ2-7, is DTGVSQNPRHKITKRGQNVTFRCDPISEHNRLYWYRQTLGQGPEFLTYFQNEAQLEKSRLLSDRFSAERPKGSFSTLEIQRTEQGDSAMYLCASSPASGGKVEQYFGPGTRLTVT.

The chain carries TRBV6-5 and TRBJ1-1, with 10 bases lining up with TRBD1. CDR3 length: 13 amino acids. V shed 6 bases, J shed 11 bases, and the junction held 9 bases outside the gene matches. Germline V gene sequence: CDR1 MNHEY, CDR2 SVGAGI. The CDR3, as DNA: TGTGCCAGCAGGGGACAGGGGCGAAATCGGGCTTTCTTT. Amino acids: CASRGQGRNRAFF.

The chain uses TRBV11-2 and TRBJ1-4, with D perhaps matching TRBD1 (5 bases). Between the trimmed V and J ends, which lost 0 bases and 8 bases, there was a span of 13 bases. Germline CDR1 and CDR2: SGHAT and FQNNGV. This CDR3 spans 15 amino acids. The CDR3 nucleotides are TGTGCCAGCAGCTTAGATAGGGCAGGGCCCGAAAAACTGTTTTTT. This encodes CASSLDRAGPEKLFF.

The CDR3 here is CASSQDRGTAGTQYF. CDR3 in DNA: TGCGCCAGCAGCCAAGATCGGGGAACAGCGGGGACCCAGTACTTC. This chain joins TRBV4-1 and TRBJ2-5, with D maybe TRBD2 (6 bases). The CDR3 has 15 residues. Germline V CDR1 and CDR2: MGHRA, YSYEKL. V shed 0 bases and J shed 7 bases, with 15 bases lying between them.

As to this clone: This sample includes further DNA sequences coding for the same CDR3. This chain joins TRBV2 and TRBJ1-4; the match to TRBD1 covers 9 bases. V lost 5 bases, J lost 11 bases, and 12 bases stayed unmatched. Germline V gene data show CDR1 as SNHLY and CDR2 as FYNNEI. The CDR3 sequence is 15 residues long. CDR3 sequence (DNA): TGTGCCAGCAGTCCCCGCGGGACAGGGCATGGGAAACTGTTTTTT. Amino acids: CASSPRGTGHGKLFF.